Listed below are T cell receptor beta chains from one sample, sequenced in a study of cytomegalovirus exposure and HLA in healthy donors. Produced via immunoSEQ multiplex PCR; TCRdb's table is partial and in-frame only. Of roughly 150,000 clones listed, roughly 87% were seen once; the top ten hold around 6.2%. Sequenced sample: PBMCs. The receptors derive from a man younger than 45 in good health and CMV-seropositive. Each CDR3 is given with its conserved first and last residue. The order of the fields is V gene, D gene, J gene, clone size, CDR3 protein, CDR3 DNA. The D gene is left open where the match is weak. Not every row has a clone size; where given, it reads once, few, many or a size class.

>TRBV28|NA|TRBJ2-2|NA
CASSEGGDGGELFF
TGTGCCAGCAGTGAGGGGGGGGATGGCGGGGAGCTGTTTTTT
>TRBV11-3|TRBD2|TRBJ2-2|NA
CASSLSGGRVGELFF
TGTGCCAGCAGCCTTAGCGGGGGGCGTGTCGGGGAGCTGTTTTTT
>TRBV28|NA|TRBJ1-3|NA
CASSLEQPGGTIYF
TGTGCCAGCAGTTTAGAACAACCCGGGGGCACCATATATTTT
>TRBV7-9|NA|TRBJ2-4|once
CASSTAGENIQYF
TGTGCCAGCAGCACCGCAGGGGAAAACATTCAGTACTTC
>TRBV5-1|TRBD2|TRBJ2-1|NA
CASSSVSGTSFGEQFF
TGCGCCAGCAGCTCCGTTAGCGGGACATCCTTTGGTGAGCAGTTCTTC
>TRBV5-5|TRBD1|TRBJ2-2|NA
CASSFQGGTIGELFF
TGTGCCAGCAGCTTTCAAGGGGGCACGATCGGGGAGCTGTTTTTT
>TRBV11-2|TRBD2|TRBJ2-5|few
CASSLTSGWETQYF
TGTGCCAGCAGCTTGACTAGCGGCTGGGAGACCCAGTACTTC
>TRBV19|TRBD1|TRBJ2-3|NA
CASTRTGRTDTQYF
TGTGCCAGTACCCGGACAGGGAGAACAGATACGCAGTATTTT
>TRBV29-1|TRBD1|TRBJ1-1|NA
CSVRTGGTNTEAFF
TGCAGCGTGAGGACAGGGGGAACGAACACTGAAGCTTTCTTT
>TRBV6-1|TRBD1|TRBJ2-3|few
CASSAGTAADTQYF
TGTGCCAGCAGTGCCGGGACAGCGGCAGATACGCAGTATTTT
>TRBV11-2|TRBD1|TRBJ1-3|few
CASSSRTGRAGNTIYF
TGTGCCAGCAGCTCTCGGACAGGGCGGGCTGGAAACACCATATATTTT